This is a list of T cell receptor beta chains from one sample in a study of CXCR3-negative and CXCR3-positive naive CD8 T cells. After re-calling the 5' RACE reads, TCRdb lists one entry per CDR3 protein, DNA absent. The clone table shows over 45,000 distinct CDR3 sequences, with the ten largest holding about 15%. The sample taken for sequencing was memory CD8+ T cells from blood. The receptor set was obtained from a human donor in good health. Some clones in this sample may be carry-over from other donors' samples. The CDR3 runs from the conserved cysteine through the conserved F or W. Clone sizes are given selectively: once, few, many, or a class where the clone is expanded.

-	TRBV28	TRBJ1-5	CASSPPRGQPQHF
medium-sized	TRBV23-1	TRBJ2-2	CASSQSRPRSSTGELFF
-	TRBV9	TRBJ2-7	CASSVGQGGYEQYF
-	TRBV20-1	TRBJ2-5	CSARRGQEERETQYF
-	TRBV29-1	TRBJ1-4	CSVPGTDNEKLFF
-	TRBV27	TRBJ1-6	CASSLIGGSNSPLHF
-	TRBV12-3/TRBV12-4	TRBJ1-2	CASSPGEGNYGYTF
-	TRBV12-3/TRBV12-4	TRBJ2-1	CASRAPGTPYNEQFF
-	TRBV21-1	TRBJ2-1	CASSSPPGLRSYNEQFF
-	TRBV5-1	TRBJ2-1	CASSLVYEEGNEQFF
medium-sized	TRBV5-1	TRBJ2-7	CASSLEQTYEQYF
-	TRBV7-3	TRBJ2-3	CASSLITPDTQYF
-	TRBV29-1	TRBJ2-5	CSVVGRGETQYF
-	TRBV7-8	TRBJ2-1	CASSRGLGGYNEQFF
-	TRBV4-1	TRBJ1-4	CASSHGQDNEKLFF
-	TRBV7-9	TRBJ2-3	CASSSELPDTQYF
-	TRBV9	TRBJ2-5	CASSGTGTLGETQYF
-	TRBV20-1	TRBJ1-3	CSVPGPSSSGNTIYF
-	TRBV7-6	TRBJ2-7	CASSYRGEQYF
-	TRBV29-1	TRBJ2-1	CSVLGYNEQFF
-	TRBV7-9	TRBJ2-5	CASSLVSGEETQYF
-	TRBV12-3/TRBV12-4	TRBJ2-7	CASSFGSGGPYEQYF
-	TRBV7-9	TRBJ2-1	CASSFAGNEQFF
-	TRBV29-1	TRBJ2-2	CSAGLAGVGAGELFF
-	TRBV7-2	TRBJ2-7	CASSLRLAGEGEQYF
-	TRBV2	TRBJ1-2	CASSLGTGIYGYTF
-	TRBV12-3/TRBV12-4	TRBJ2-6	CASSLVAGANVLTF
-	TRBV2	TRBJ2-7	CAISTGGSYEQYF
-	TRBV7-9	TRBJ1-1	CASSPFYEGTPEAFF
-	TRBV7-2	TRBJ1-3	CASSLVPASSGNTIYF
-	TRBV7-6	TRBJ2-1	CASSSPDRGYLNEQFF
-	TRBV4-3	TRBJ1-2	CASSQDRTVVYGYTF
-	TRBV6-5	TRBJ1-5	CASSSNSNQPQHF
-	TRBV4-2	TRBJ2-7	CASSQKAGESYEQYF
-	TRBV29-1	TRBJ2-1	CSGHRGNEQFF
-	TRBV15	TRBJ2-5	CATSREVRPGTQYF
-	TRBV6-2/TRBV6-3	TRBJ2-3	CASSSIGTGGPDTQYF
-	TRBV7-6	TRBJ1-2	CASSPTPGSDGYTF
-	TRBV7-6	TRBJ2-2	CASRERLAANTGELFF
-	TRBV2	TRBJ2-5	CASEKRQGAFQETQYF
-	TRBV12-3/TRBV12-4	TRBJ2-7	CASSLEDTYEQYF
-	TRBV4-1	TRBJ2-7	CASSQDLRAEQYF
-	TRBV4-2	TRBJ1-2	CASSQESGRDGYTF
-	TRBV5-1	TRBJ2-1	CASSFDRGLYNEQFF
-	TRBV20-1	TRBJ1-1	CRGDWNTEAFF
-	TRBV11-3	TRBJ2-1	CASSLGWRGAYNEQFF
-	TRBV12-3/TRBV12-4	TRBJ2-1	CASSLSGRALYNEQFF
-	TRBV15	TRBJ2-7	CATSRTGTGSVEQYF
-	TRBV14	TRBJ2-1	CASSHGRPYNEQFF
-	TRBV28	TRBJ1-3	CASSFGPMEPNTIYF
-	TRBV20-1	TRBJ1-5	CSATDRVHVSNQPQHF
-	TRBV29-1	TRBJ2-2	CSVWGPTGELFF
-	TRBV27	TRBJ2-3	CASSSPQYTDTQYF
-	TRBV6-1	TRBJ2-3	CASTEGPGGGASDTQYF
-	TRBV20-1	TRBJ2-1	CSADSGSGVNEQFF
-	TRBV7-9	TRBJ2-3	CASSPDYTDTQYF
-	TRBV7-6	TRBJ2-3	CASSFMYGGLNPQYF
-	TRBV7-8	TRBJ2-1	CASSLGQGNFKGEQFF